The 26 T cell receptor beta chains presented below share a single source sample, sequenced in a study of blood T cell repertoires in COVID-19. Sequencing used immunoSEQ multiplex PCR; TCRdb keeps in-frame clones, though not all of them. Among about 230,000 clones listed, roughly 83% were seen once. The sample comprised peripheral blood. Receptor source: a man in his forties with acute or convalescent COVID-19.

The gene calls are TRBV30 and TRBJ1-1, with D perhaps TRBD1 (5 bases). The CDR3 loop spans 14 amino acids. Trimming pared 8 bases from V and 1 base from J, leaving 17 bases between. CDR1 is GTSNPN, CDR2 SVGIG, per germline (reference sequence). In DNA form, the CDR3 reads TGTGCCGGCAGGGTTCCGGACGGGAACACTGAAGCTTTCTTT. Amino acids: CAGRVPDGNTEAFF.

This chain uses TRBV6-5 with TRBJ1-4; D might be TRBD1 (5 bases). The CDR3 spans 15 residues. Germline V CDR1 and CDR2: MNHEY, SVGAGI. Trimming took off 2 bases at V and 7 bases at J, with 14 bases between the two ends. DNA for the CDR3: TGTGCCAGCAGTTACAACGCAGGGTTTGCTGAAAAACTGTTTTTT. It is translated as CASSYNAGFAEKLFF.

J is TRBJ2-3 and V is TRBV19; 8 positions agree with TRBD2. There are 15 residues in the CDR3. Germline V gene data show CDR1 as LNHDA and CDR2 as SQIVND (reference sequence). J lost 3 bases, V lost 5 bases, and 7 bases had no gene match. The CDR3 region has the DNA TGTGCCAGTAGTTCCAGCGGGAGAAAGACAGATACGCAGTATTTT. Amino acids: CASSSSGRKTDTQYF.

V usage is TRBV4-1 and J usage is TRBJ2-1, with 7 bases that match TRBD1. The CDR3 has 14 amino acids. Germline CDR1 is MGHRA and CDR2 is YSYEKL. V was clipped by 2 bases and J by 7 bases; unmatched bases: 5. The CDR3 bases are TGCGCCAGCAGCCAACTTACAGGGGTGAATGAGCAGTTCTTC. It is translated as CASSQLTGVNEQFF.

The CDR3 spells CASSPNPAVLYEQYF. The CDR3 region has the DNA TGTGCCAGCAGTCCTAATCCAGCGGTCCTCTACGAGCAGTACTTC. V and J are TRBV27 and TRBJ2-7; TRBD2 might be the D (5 bases). The CDR3 sequence is 15 residues long. The ends were cut back, 5 bases at V and 3 bases at J, with 17 bases in the middle. Germline assignment: CDR1 MNHEY and CDR2 SMNVEV (reference sequence).

V and J are TRBV19 and TRBJ2-1; maybe TRBD1 (6 bases). Germline CDR1 LNHDA, CDR2 SQIVND (reference sequence). The CDR3 totals 17 residues. V was trimmed by 5 bases and J by 6 bases, leaving 23 bases between them. In nucleotides, the CDR3 is TGTGCCAGTAGTCCTTCCCGCCTCATTGGACAGCCCAATGAGCAGTTCTTC. Translation gives CASSPSRLIGQPNEQFF.

This chain uses TRBV29-1 with TRBJ2-3; D might be TRBD1 (6 bases). CDR1 SQVTM and CDR2 ANQGSEA come from the germline V gene. V was clipped by 3 bases and J by 5 bases, with 15 bases between them. This CDR3 region has 14 residues. As DNA, the CDR3 is TGCAGCGTTGAGGGGCAGGGGTCTAAAGATACGCAGTATTTT. Translating gives CSVEGQGSKDTQYF.

The J gene is TRBJ1-2, the V gene TRBV7-6; 9 nucleotides align to TRBD1. V lost 5 bases and J lost 7; bases outside the gene matches: 5. Germline CDR1 SGHVS, CDR2 FNYEAQ. CDR3 length: 13 residues. DNA for the CDR3: TGTGCCAGCAGCCTGGACAGGGGCGCTGGCTACACCTTC. This translates into CASSLDRGAGYTF.

The chain couples TRBV5-1 to TRBJ1-1; TRBD1 agrees at 10 bases. Looked up from germline, CDR1 is SGHRS and CDR2 is YFSETQ. V gave up 0 bases and J gave up 4 bases; unmatched junction bases: 3. The CDR3 totals 15 residues. In DNA, the CDR3 is TGCGCCAGCAGCTTGGGACAGGGGGCGGGCACTGAAGCTTTCTTT. This encodes CASSLGQGAGTEAFF.

V is TRBV7-6 and J is TRBJ2-3; 9 positions match TRBD2. In germline, CDR1 is SGHVS, CDR2 FNYEAQ. The CDR3 has 16 amino acids. J lost 4 bases, V lost 4 bases, and 9 bases had no gene match. The CDR3 reads CASSSGGLAGADTQYF. CDR3 sequence (DNA): TGTGCCAGCAGCTCTGGCGGGTTAGCGGGAGCAGATACGCAGTATTTT.

The chain joins TRBV2 to TRBJ2-1; 9 bases align to TRBD2. J was trimmed by 5 bases and V by 4 bases; bases with no gene match: 6. Looked up from germline, CDR1 is SNHLY and CDR2 is FYNNEI. CDR3 length equals 15 residues. The DNA of the CDR3 is TGTGCCAGCAGTGCCATGACTAGCGGAAACAATGAGCAGTTCTTC. Residues: CASSAMTSGNNEQFF.

V gene TRBV4-2 combines with J gene TRBJ2-1, with D unresolved. The CDR3 is 16 amino acids. CDR1 and CDR2 (germline): LGHNA, YNFKEQ. V lost 1 base to trimming and J lost 7 bases, with 17 bases between them. CDR3 DNA sequence: TGTGCCAGCAGCCAAGTTCCTTTAGCTGCATATAATGAGCAGTTCTTC. Translated, it gives CASSQVPLAAYNEQFF.

V is TRBV5-1 and J is TRBJ1-5, with 9 bases matching TRBD1. With 0 bases clipped from V and 5 bases from J, the junction kept 3 bases outside the gene matches. This CDR3 has 15 amino acids. Germline CDR1 reads SGHRS; CDR2 reads YFSETQ. CDR3 coding DNA: TGCGCCAGCAGCTTGGAAACAGGGGGCGATCAGCCCCAGCATTTT. As protein: CASSLETGGDQPQHF.

This rearrangement joins TRBV18 to TRBJ2-3; D is possibly TRBD2 (5 bases). The CDR3 is made up of 15 amino acids. Deletions cut 4 bases from V and 0 bases from J, with 11 bases between. Germline CDR1 and CDR2: KGHSH and LQKENI. The chain's CDR3 is CASSRPAGSTDTQYF. The CDR3 nucleotides read TGTGCCAGCTCACGTCCCGCGGGCAGCACAGATACGCAGTATTTT. Variable domain in full (rest from reference TRBV18 and TRBJ2-3): NAGVMQNPRHLVRRRGQEARLRCSPMKGHSHVYWYRQLPEEGLKFMVYLQKENIIDESGMPKERFSAEFPKEGPSILRIQQVVRGDSAAYFCASSRPAGSTDTQYFGPGTRLTVL.

Notes on this clone: This same CDR3 is encoded by further DNA sequences in the sample. The rearrangement uses TRBV6-5 and TRBJ1-1, with D possibly TRBD1 on 6 matching bases. Looked up from germline, CDR1 is MNHEY and CDR2 is SVGAGI. The CDR3 is 14 residues long. Trimming stripped 4 bases from V and 2 bases from J, with 11 bases between. CDR3 loop: CASSSLTGNTEAFF. The CDR3 DNA reads as TGTGCCAGCAGTTCCCTGACAGGAAACACTGAAGCTTTCTTT.

The chain carries TRBV11-2 and TRBJ2-7; possible D gene TRBD1, 6 bases. V was cut by 5 bases and J by 2 bases, with 10 bases left in between. The CDR3 length is 13 residues. Germline CDR1 and CDR2: SGHAT and FQNNGV. CDR3 region: CASSRTEAYEQYF. The CDR3 DNA reads TGTGCCAGCAGCCGGACAGAGGCCTACGAGCAGTACTTC.

With respect to this clone: Compared with germline, one end of the junction differs, possibly owing to a read error. CDR3 nucleotides: TGCGCCAGCAACCAAGGAAGGAGCGGCGGATGGAATGAGCAGTTCTTC. Its protein product is CASNQGRSGGWNEQFF. The chain joins TRBV4-1 to TRBJ2-1; D may be TRBD2 (5 bases). The CDR3 covers 16 residues. Germline V gives CDR1 MGHRA, CDR2 YSYEKL.

The chain carries TRBV2 and TRBJ2-7; D gene ambiguous. The V gene's germline CDR1 is SNHLY and CDR2 FYNNEI. There are 14 residues in the CDR3. Between the trimmed V and J ends, which lost 1 base and 3 bases, there was a span of 10 bases. The chain's CDR3 is CASSEGGTIYEQYF. For the CDR3, the DNA is TGTGCCAGCAGTGAAGGAGGAACAATCTACGAGCAGTACTTC.

The V call is TRBV7-2, the J call TRBJ2-5; 7 positions match TRBD2. Germline loops: CDR1 SGHTA, CDR2 FQGNSA. The CDR3 has 14 residues. V gave up 2 bases and J gave up 4 bases; unmatched junction bases: 4. CDR3 loop: CASSLKSGGETQYF. In DNA, the CDR3 is TGTGCCAGCAGCTTAAAGTCGGGAGGAGAGACCCAGTACTTC.

The chain joins TRBV30 to TRBJ1-1, with TRBD1 identical over 8 bases. The germline CDR1 and CDR2 sequences are GTSNPN and SVGIG (reference sequence). The CDR3 loop spans 15 amino acids. The ends lost 4 bases at V and 2 bases at J; junction bases unmatched: 9. The CDR3 region has the DNA TGTGCCTGGAAGAGGGACAGGAACTACAACACTGAAGCTTTCTTT. Its protein product is CAWKRDRNYNTEAFF.

The chain joins TRBV5-8 to TRBJ2-3; D possibly corresponds to TRBD2 (5 bases). This CDR3 spans 13 amino acids. Germline V gives CDR1 SGHTS, CDR2 YDEGEE. Trimming shortened V by 6 bases and J by 0 bases, and 8 bases separated the two germline ends. The CDR3 coding sequence is TGTGCCAGCACCAGGACTAGCACAGATACGCAGTATTTT. Residues: CASTRTSTDTQYF.

The CDR3 reads CASSSPTGLNTEAFF. The CDR3 bases are TGTGCCAGCAGCTCCCCCACAGGTTTGAACACTGAAGCTTTCTTT. The chain is built from TRBV7-2 and TRBJ1-1, with a possible D match to TRBD1 (5 bases). Trimming took off 4 bases at V and 0 bases at J, with 12 bases between the two ends. CDR1 is SGHTA, CDR2 FQGNSA, per germline. The CDR3 length is 15 residues.

V and J are TRBV6-2 or TRBV6-3 and TRBJ2-7; 9 bases match TRBD1. The germline CDR1 and CDR2 sequences are MNHEY and SVGEGT. J gave up 1 base and V 5 bases, and 6 bases lay outside the gene matches. The CDR3 totals 15 residues. The DNA of the CDR3 is TGTGCCAGCAGTAGATTTGGGACAGGGTCCTACGAGCAGTACTTC. It yields the protein CASSRFGTGSYEQYF.

The genes are TRBV28 and TRBJ2-1, with 7 bases aligning to TRBD1. CDR1 MDHEN and CDR2 SYDVKM come from the germline V gene. The CDR3 has 14 amino acids. V lost 11 bases, J lost 0 bases, and 7 bases stayed unmatched. The CDR3 sequence is CAGSEGASYNEQFF. In nucleotides, the CDR3 is TGTGCCGGCTCCGAGGGGGCCTCCTACAATGAGCAGTTCTTC.

The chain couples TRBV5-1 to TRBJ1-6, with no clear D. CDR3 size: 12 residues. V lost 4 bases and J lost 6, with 5 bases in between. Per germline, CDR1 SGHRS and CDR2 YFSETQ. The CDR3 is CASSTVNSPLHF. The DNA for the CDR3 is TGCGCCAGCAGCACGGTTAATTCACCCCTCCACTTT.

This chain connects TRBV25-1 to TRBJ2-3; 10 bases fit TRBD2. The germline CDR1 and CDR2 sequences are MGHDK and SYGVNS. The CDR3 has 16 residues. The ends lost 0 bases at V and 2 bases at J; junction bases unmatched: 2. CDR3 sequence (DNA): TGTGCCAGCAGTGAATATCTAGCGGGAGCCACAGATACGCAGTATTTT. Protein sequence: CASSEYLAGATDTQYF.